One T cell receptor beta chain is described in this entry. Antigen unknown. This entry belongs to a study of T-cell reconstitution after alpha-beta-depleted transplantation in children. Regarding the study as a whole: Newly made T cells mostly supplied T-cell counts and diversity one year after transplant.

As it was prepared, the TCRbeta library received unique molecular identifiers. TCRdb reprocessed the PCR reads with MiXCR, giving one entry per CDR3 protein. The data contain about 90,000 distinct CDR3 sequences, about a sixth of them seen just once; the ten biggest clones take up about 20%. Germline CDR1 and CDR2: SEHNR and FQNEAQ (reference sequence). The CDR3 is 16 amino acids. The germline V and J ends were trimmed by 1 base and 0 bases, with 10 bases remaining between them. This clonotype was sampled from a male patient between 2 and 10 years old who had a stem cell transplant for acute lymphoblastic leukemia, so the T cells may come from the graft donor. Here the sequenced sample was PBMCs, mostly from graft donor cells, taken 180 days after TCRalphabeta/CD19-depleted stem cell transplant. The V and J genes are TRBV7-9 and TRBJ1-5; D ambiguous. CDR3 coding DNA: TGTGCCAGCAGCTTAGTCGGAGGCGATAGCAATCAGCCCCAGCATTTT. Amino acid sequence: CASSLVGGDSNQPQHF.